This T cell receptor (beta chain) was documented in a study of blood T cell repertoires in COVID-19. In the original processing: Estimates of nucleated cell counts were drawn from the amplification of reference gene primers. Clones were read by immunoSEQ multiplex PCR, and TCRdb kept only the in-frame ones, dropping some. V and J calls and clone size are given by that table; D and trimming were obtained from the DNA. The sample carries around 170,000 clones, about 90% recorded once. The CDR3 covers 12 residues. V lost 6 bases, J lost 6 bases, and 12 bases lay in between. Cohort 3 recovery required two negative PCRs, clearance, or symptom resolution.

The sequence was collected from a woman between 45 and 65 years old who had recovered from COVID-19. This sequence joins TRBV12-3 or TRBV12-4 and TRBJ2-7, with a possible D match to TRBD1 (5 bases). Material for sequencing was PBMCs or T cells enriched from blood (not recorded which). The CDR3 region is CASRFRASEQYF. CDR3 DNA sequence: TGTGCCAGCAGATTCAGGGCCAGCGAGCAGTACTTC.